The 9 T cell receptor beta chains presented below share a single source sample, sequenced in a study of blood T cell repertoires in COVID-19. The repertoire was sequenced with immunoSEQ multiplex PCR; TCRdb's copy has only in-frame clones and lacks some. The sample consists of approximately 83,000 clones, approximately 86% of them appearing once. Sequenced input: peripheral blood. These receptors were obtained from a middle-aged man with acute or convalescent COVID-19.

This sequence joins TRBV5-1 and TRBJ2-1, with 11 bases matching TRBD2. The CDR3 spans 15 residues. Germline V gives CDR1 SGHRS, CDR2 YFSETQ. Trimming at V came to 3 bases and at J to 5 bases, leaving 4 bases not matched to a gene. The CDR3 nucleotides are TGCGCCAGCAGCTCGGGACTAGCGGCGGACAATGAGCAGTTCTTC. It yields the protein CASSSGLAADNEQFF.

The CDR3 DNA follows: TGCGCCAGCAGCCAAGAGCGGGTTGGAAGATTGGGTTCGAACTATGGCTACACCTTC. As protein: CASSQERVGRLGSNYGYTF. The chain joins TRBV4-3 to TRBJ1-2; D remains unclear. The CDR3 contains 19 residues. The germline gives CDR1 LGHNA, CDR2 YSLEER. Deletions cut 0 bases from V and 2 bases from J, with 22 bases between.

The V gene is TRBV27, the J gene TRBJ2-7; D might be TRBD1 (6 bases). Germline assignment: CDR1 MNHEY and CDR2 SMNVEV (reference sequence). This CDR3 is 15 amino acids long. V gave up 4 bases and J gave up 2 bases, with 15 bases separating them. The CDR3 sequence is CASSSGTSLTYEQYF. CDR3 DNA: TGTGCCAGCAGTTCCGGGACATCCCTAACCTACGAGCAGTACTTC.

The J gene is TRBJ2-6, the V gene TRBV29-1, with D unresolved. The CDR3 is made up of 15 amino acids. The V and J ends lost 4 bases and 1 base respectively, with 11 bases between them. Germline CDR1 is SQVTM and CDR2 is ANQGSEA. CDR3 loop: CSVASGWSGANVLTF. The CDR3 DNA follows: TGCAGCGTTGCCTCGGGTTGGTCTGGGGCCAACGTCCTGACTTTC. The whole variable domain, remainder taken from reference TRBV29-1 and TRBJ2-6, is SAVISQKPSRDICQRGTSLTIQCQVDSQVTMMFWYRQQPGQSLTLIATANQGSEATYESGFVIDKFPISRPNLTFSTLTVSNMSPEDSSIYLCSVASGWSGANVLTFGAGSRLTVL.

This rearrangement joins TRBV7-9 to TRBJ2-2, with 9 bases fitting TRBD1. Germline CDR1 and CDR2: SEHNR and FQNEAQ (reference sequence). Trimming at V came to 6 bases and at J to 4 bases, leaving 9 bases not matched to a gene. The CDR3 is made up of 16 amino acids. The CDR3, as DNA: TGTGCCAGCAGTTCAATACAGGGGGCTCTCACCGGGGAGCTGTTTTTT. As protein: CASSSIQGALTGELFF.

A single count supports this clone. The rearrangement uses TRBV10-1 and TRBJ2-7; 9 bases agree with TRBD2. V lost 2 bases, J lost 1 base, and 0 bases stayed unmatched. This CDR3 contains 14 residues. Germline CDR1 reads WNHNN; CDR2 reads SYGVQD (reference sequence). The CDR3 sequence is CASSESGGSYEQYF. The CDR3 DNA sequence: TGCGCCAGCAGTGAGAGCGGGGGGTCCTACGAGCAGTACTTC.

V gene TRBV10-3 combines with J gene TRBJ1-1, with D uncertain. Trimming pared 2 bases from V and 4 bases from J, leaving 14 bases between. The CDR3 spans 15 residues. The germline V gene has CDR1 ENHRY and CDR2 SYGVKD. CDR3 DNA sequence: TGTGCCATCAGTGAGAGAGGGAGGGTGGGCACTGAAGCTTTCTTT. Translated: CAISERGRVGTEAFF.

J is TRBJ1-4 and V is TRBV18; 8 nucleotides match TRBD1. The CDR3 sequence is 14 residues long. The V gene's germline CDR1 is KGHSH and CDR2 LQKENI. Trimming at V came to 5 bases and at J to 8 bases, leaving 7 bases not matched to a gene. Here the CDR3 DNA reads TGTGCCAGCTCATCCCAGGGGGCCAGCGAAAAACTGTTTTTT. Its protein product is CASSSQGASEKLFF. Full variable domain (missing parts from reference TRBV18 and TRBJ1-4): NAGVMQNPRHLVRRRGQEARLRCSPMKGHSHVYWYRQLPEEGLKFMVYLQKENIIDESGMPKERFSAEFPKEGPSILRIQQVVRGDSAAYFCASSSQGASEKLFFGSGTQLSVL.

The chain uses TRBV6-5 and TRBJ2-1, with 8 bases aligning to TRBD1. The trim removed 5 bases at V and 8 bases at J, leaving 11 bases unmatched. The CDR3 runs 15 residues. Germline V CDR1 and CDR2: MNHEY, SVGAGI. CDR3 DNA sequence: TGTGCCAGCAGTCGGTCCCGGGACAGGTTTTATGAGCAGTTCTTC. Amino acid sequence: CASSRSRDRFYEQFF.